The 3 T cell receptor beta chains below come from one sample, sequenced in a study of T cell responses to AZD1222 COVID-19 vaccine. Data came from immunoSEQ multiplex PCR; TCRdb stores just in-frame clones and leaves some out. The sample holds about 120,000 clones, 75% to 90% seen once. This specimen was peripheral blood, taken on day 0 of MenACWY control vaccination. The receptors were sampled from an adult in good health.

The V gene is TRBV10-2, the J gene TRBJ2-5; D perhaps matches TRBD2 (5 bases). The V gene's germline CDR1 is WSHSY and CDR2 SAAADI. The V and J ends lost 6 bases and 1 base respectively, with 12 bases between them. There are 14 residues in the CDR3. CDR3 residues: CASRPERAQETQYF. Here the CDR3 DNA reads TGCGCCAGCAGGCCGGAGAGGGCCCAAGAGACCCAGTACTTC.

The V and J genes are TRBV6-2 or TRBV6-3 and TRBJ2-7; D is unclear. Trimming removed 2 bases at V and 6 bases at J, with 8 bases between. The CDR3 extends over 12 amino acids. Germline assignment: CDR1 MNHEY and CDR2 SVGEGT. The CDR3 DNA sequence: TGTGCCAGCAGTTACAGCGTCGGCGAGCAGTACTTC. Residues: CASSYSVGEQYF.

The CDR3 nucleotides are TGTGCCAGCATCCTACCGCGGGGGGCGTCTAGCTATGGCTACACCTTC. Translating gives CASILPRGASSYGYTF. The chain is built from TRBV7-9 and TRBJ1-2, with a possible D match to TRBD1 (6 bases). Looked up from germline, CDR1 is SEHNR and CDR2 is FQNEAQ (reference sequence). CDR3 length: 16 residues. Trimming pared 7 bases from V and 4 bases from J, leaving 22 bases between. The full variable domain, its missing parts supplied by reference TRBV7-9 and TRBJ1-2, is DTGVSQNPRHKITKRGQNVTFRCDPISEHNRLYWYRQTLGQGPEFLTYFQNEAQLEKSRLLSDRFSAERPKGSFSTLEIQRTEQGDSAMYLCASILPRGASSYGYTFGSGTRLTVV.